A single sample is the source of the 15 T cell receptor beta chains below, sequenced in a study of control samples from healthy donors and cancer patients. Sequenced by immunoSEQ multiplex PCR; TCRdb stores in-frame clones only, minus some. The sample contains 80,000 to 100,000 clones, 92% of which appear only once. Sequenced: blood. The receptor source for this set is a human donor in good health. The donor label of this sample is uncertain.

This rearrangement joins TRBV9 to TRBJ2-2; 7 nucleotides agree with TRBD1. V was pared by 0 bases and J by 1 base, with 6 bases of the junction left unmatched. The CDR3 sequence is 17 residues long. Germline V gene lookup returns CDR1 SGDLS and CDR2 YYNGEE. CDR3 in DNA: TGTGCCAGCAGCGTAGGGCGGACAGGCGAGAACACCGGGGAGCTGTTTTTT. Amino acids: CASSVGRTGENTGELFF.

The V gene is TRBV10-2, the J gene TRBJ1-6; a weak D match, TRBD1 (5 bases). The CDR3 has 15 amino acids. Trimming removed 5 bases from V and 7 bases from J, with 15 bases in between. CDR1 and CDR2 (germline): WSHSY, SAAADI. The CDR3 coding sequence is TGCGCCAGCAGTTTCACCGGGACCGCGAATTCACCCCTCCACTTT. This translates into CASSFTGTANSPLHF.

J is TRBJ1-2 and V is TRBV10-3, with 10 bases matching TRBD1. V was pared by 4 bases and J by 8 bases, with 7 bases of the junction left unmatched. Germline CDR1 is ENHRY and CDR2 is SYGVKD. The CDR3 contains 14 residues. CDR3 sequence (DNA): TGTGCCATCAGTGGAGGACAGGGGGTAGGAGGCTACACCTTC. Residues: CAISGGQGVGGYTF.

The CDR3 loop is CASSLEPGRNQPQHF. The CDR3 DNA is TGCGCCAGCAGCTTGGAACCAGGGAGGAATCAGCCCCAGCATTTT. V is TRBV5-1 and J is TRBJ1-5, with D perhaps matching TRBD1 (5 bases). CDR3 length equals 15 residues. Germline V lookup: CDR1 SGHRS, CDR2 YFSETQ. Trimming removed 0 bases at V and 4 bases at J, with 11 bases between.

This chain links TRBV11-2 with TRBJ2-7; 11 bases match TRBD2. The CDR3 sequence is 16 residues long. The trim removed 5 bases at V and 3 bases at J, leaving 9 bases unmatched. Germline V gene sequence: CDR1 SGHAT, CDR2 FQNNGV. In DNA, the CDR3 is TGTGCCAGCAGCCAGAGGGCTAGCGGGGGGCTCTACGAGCAGTACTTC. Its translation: CASSQRASGGLYEQYF.

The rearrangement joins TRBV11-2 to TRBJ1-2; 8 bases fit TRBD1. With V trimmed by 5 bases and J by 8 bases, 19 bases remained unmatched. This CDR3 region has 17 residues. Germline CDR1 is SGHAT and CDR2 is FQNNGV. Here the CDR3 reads CASSPRTGQGRKAGYTF. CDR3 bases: TGTGCCAGCAGCCCTAGGACAGGGCAAGGACGGAAGGCGGGCTACACCTTC.

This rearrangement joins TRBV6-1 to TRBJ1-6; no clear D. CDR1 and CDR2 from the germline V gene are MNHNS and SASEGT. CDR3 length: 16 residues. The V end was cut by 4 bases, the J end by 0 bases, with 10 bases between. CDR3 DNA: TGTGCCAGCAGTGCCAGCTGGAGCTCCTATAATTCACCCCTCCACTTT. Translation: CASSASWSSYNSPLHF.

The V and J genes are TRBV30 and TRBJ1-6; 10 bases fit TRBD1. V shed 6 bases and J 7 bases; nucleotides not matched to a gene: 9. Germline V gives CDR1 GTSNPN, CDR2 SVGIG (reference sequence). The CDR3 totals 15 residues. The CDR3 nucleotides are TGTGCCTGCCTGACAGGGGGCGAATACAATTCACCCCTCCACTTT. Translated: CACLTGGEYNSPLHF.

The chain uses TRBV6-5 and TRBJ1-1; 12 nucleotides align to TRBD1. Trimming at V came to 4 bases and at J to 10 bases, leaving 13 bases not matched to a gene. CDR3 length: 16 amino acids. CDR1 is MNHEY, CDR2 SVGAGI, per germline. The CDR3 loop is CASSLQGTGGLGRAFF. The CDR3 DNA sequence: TGTGCCAGCAGTTTACAAGGGACAGGGGGCTTGGGTCGAGCTTTCTTT.

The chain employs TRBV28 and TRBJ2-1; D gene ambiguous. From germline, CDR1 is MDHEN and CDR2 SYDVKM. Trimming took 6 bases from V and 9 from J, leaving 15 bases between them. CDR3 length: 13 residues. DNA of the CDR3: TGTGCCAGCAGCTCCCCGTTAGGCAGTGAGCAGTTCTTC. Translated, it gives CASSSPLGSEQFF.

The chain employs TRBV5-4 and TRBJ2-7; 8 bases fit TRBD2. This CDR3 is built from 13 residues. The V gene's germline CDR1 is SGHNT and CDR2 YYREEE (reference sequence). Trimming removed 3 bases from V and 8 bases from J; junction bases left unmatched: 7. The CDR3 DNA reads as TGTGCCAGCAGCTCCGCGGGGGGACCACAGCAGTACGTC. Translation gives CASSSAGGPQQYV.

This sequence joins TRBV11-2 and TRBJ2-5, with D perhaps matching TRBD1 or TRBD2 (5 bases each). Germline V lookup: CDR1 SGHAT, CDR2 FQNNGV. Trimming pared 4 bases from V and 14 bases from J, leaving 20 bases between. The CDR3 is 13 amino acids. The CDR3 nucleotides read TGTGCCAGCAGCTCGGGACGATCAGGGCCCCCTTACTTC. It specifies CASSSGRSGPPYF.

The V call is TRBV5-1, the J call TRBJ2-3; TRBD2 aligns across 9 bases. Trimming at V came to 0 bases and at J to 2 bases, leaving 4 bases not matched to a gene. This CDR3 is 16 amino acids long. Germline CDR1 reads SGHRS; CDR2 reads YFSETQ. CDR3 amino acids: CASSLEGTSSTDTQYF. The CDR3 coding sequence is TGCGCCAGCAGCTTGGAGGGGACTAGCTCCACAGATACGCAGTATTTT.

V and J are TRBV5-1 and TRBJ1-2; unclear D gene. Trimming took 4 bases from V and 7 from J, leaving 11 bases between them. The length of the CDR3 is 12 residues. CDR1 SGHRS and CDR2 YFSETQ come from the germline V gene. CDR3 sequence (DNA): TGCGCCAGCAGCATTGACGGGATTGGCTACACCTTC. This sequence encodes CASSIDGIGYTF.

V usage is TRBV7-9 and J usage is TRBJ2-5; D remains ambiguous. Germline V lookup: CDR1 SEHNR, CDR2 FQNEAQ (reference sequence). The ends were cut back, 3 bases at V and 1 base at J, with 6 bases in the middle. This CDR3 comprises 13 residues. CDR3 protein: CASSFWPQETQYF. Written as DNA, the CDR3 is TGTGCCAGCAGCTTTTGGCCCCAAGAGACCCAGTACTTC.